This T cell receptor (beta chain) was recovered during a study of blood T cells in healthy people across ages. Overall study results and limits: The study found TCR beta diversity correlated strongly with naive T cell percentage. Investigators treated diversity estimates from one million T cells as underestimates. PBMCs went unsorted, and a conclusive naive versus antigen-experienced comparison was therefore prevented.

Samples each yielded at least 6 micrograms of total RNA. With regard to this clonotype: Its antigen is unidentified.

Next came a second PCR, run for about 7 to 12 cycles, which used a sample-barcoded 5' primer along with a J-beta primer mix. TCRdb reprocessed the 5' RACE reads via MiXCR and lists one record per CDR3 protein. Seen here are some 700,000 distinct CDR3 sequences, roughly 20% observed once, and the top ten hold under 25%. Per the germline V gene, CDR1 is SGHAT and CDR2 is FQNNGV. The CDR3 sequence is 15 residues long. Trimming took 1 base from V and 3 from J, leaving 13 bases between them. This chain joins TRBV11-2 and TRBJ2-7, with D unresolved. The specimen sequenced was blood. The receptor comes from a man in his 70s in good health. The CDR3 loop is CASSLGALVSYEQYF. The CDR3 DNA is TGTGCCAGCAGCTTAGGTGCCCTGGTGAGCTACGAGCAGTACTTC.